This T cell receptor (beta chain) was profiled in a study of T cell responses to AZD1222 COVID-19 vaccine listed by TCRdb under 2021. About the investigation overall: AZD1222 recipients with second doses at about 4 weeks or about 12 weeks were pooled, because spike-specific TCR depth and breadth did not differ between schedules. A total of approximately 240 trial participants underwent TCR sequencing, of whom 207 received two doses of AZD1222 and 26 received two doses of the MenACWY control vaccine. Trial participants were enrolled by age into subgroups of 18-55, 56-69 and 70-plus years, and around 150, 28 and 57 TCR-sequenced participants, respectively, were included in these subgroups.

The CDR3 regions of human TCRbeta chains were analyzed by immunosequencing. In the paper's pipeline: Repertoire TCRs were checked for matches against a reference library of SARS-CoV-2-specific TCRs that had been generated using the MIRA antigen-specificity platform. Breadth meant the fraction of unique TCRs that were SARS-CoV-2-associated, whereas depth meant the fraction of total T cells that were SARS-CoV-2-associated. Using the MIRA data, every spike-specific TCR was mapped to the spike region that the TCR reacted to and assigned to either a CD4 or a CD8 class. Log10-transformed breadth and depth values were compared by one-way ANOVA with Sidak's multiple comparisons tests. TCRdb holds this immuneACCESS table with in-frame rearrangements only. Some clones are missing; in checked studies, unresolved V genes explain under half, and the rest has no known cause. For V, J and clone size, that table is used; D and trimming come from the DNA. Across this sample there are about 120,000 clones, with roughly 84% seen only once. The ten most abundant clones make up roughly 1.1% of the sample.

Points the paper makes about the study in general: The 56-69-year group was small, and its depth increase did not reach significance, likely because of low power. Reportedly, almost half of the unique spike-specific TCRs recognized epitopes lying outside the regions that are mutated in the B.1.351 and B.1.1.7 variants. Participants were mostly white British and included more females than males, and it was suggested by the authors that clonal diversity may have been underestimated. After two AZD1222 doses, both the breadth and the depth of spike-specific TCRs were significantly higher than at day 0 and than in MenACWY recipients. Conclusions about previously exposed vaccinees were limited because only six AZD1222 recipients were SARS-CoV-2 seropositive at baseline. Vaccine-associated CD4 TCRs spanned the whole spike protein, with dominant responses in regions 160-218 and 743-854. Because no samples from the day 14 peak response were available, repertoires could be characterized only after the peak T cell response.

As regards this clone: Its antigen specificity is not known. Qualities for individual bases were not recorded, and no much larger clone is one base off.

V is reduced by 6 bases and J by 1 base, leaving a spacing of 9 bases between them. Including the terminal cysteine and phenylalanine, the CDR3 comprises 13 residues. Just CDR3 DNA is preserved here, 39 bases in frame from base 1. The time point label on this specimen signifies: baseline before first vaccination. Vaccinee samples were obtained from the UK trials COV001 and COV002, which included a single-blind randomized controlled phase 2/3 trial of AZD1222 (ChAdOx1 nCoV-19) in healthy adults. For TCRbeta chain sequencing, PBMC samples from trial participants were taken at day 0 and at day 28 after the second dose.

The sequenced sample was peripheral blood, obtained on day 0 of AZD1222 vaccination. The chain is encoded by TRBV12-3 or TRBV12-4 joined to TRBJ1-1, with an unclear D gene assignment. The receptor was isolated from an adult in good health. The DNA is as follows: TGTGCCAGCAGCCCTAGTTCGAACACTGAAGCTTTCTTT. Translation gives CASSPSSNTEAFF.